This TCR beta chain comes out of a study of tissue T cells after allogeneic stem cell transplantation. Turning to this clone: Gene names and germline refer to mouse.

CDR3 sequences, V/J genes, frequencies and template counts came from survey-depth TCRbeta sequencing. This table comes from immunoSEQ multiplex PCR, and its TCRdb copy is limited to in-frame clones, with some not included. The sample consists of roughly 6,000 clones, 40% to 60% of them appearing once. The time point is: mouse harvest day 14 after allogeneic transplant. Each mouse received 10^7 T-cell-depleted marrow cells plus 10^6 splenic CD5+ T cells by tail vein. This mouse GVHD model was MHC-mismatched B6 to BALB/c, profiled day 7 or 14. The specimen sequenced was gut tissue. This sequence was found in a female BALB/c mouse given C57BL/6 T cells with graft-versus-host disease after an allogeneic hematopoietic cell transplant.

This CDR3 reads CASSLNGYAEQFF. CDR3 DNA (partial): TGTGCCAGCAGTCTGAACGGCTATGCTGAGCAGTTC. This rearrangement joins TRBV26 to TRBJ2-1; D gene uncertain. The sequence runs out 1 residue before the end of the CDR3; the remainder is reconstructed from the germline J gene. Germline loops: CDR1 KGHPV, CDR2 FQNQEV (reference sequence). The germline V and J ends were trimmed by 2 bases and 3 bases, with 5 bases remaining between them. The CDR3 has 13 residues.